This TCR beta chain was found in a study of brain T cells in children with intractable seizures. Overall study findings and caveats: Among the top 50 brain clones were public and private clonotypes. Absence of clones before surgery may stem from lower sequencing depth.

Sequencing was limited to surgery cases with top T cell transcript signatures in brain tissue. Patients received at least one anti-epileptic drug before surgery. The V and J ends lost 3 bases and 2 bases respectively, with 12 bases between them. CDR3 length: 15 amino acids. Looked up from germline, CDR1 is SEHNR and CDR2 is FQNEAQ (reference sequence). Points on this clone: What it binds is unknown.

The repertoire was sequenced with immunoSEQ multiplex PCR; TCRdb's copy has only in-frame clones and lacks some. This sample has about 2,500 clones, with roughly four fifths found just once. The input for sequencing was resected brain tissue, taken at surgery. The source is a boy under three years old with hemimegalencephaly and intractable seizures. V gene TRBV7-9 combines with J gene TRBJ2-3; no definite D call. The DNA of the CDR3 is TGTGCCAGCAGCTTCCCAGCTTTGGACACAGATACGCAGTATTTT. As protein: CASSFPALDTDTQYF.